This T cell receptor (gamma chain) was sequenced for a study of Vδ1+ human thymocytes. The template was reverse-transcribed extracted RNA. Multiplex PCR used pooled V-gene forward primers and a constant-region reverse primer to amplify CDR3s. With CATT, TCRdb re-called clones from the multiplex PCR reads. The repertoire holds roughly 9,300 gamma-chain clones, with 56% as singletons. Thymocytes were sorted as CD3+ TCRVdelta1+ TCRVdelta2- after alphabeta T cell depletion. Purity of the sorted Vdelta1+ thymocytes ranged from 98% to 99.6%. Germline V gene lookup returns CDR1 VTNTFY and CDR2 YDVSTARD (reference sequence). The length of the CDR3 is 14 residues. The J segment lost 3 bases and the V segment lost 0 bases, leaving 5 bases of the junction unmatched. Study findings and constraints: The authors advised highly purified populations and single-cell validation. Highly polyclonal TRG and TRD repertoires with Gaussian CDR3 length distributions appeared in thymus. Thymic delta-chain repertoires held around 20% Vdelta2 sequences and few Vdelta3, despite high sort purity.

This clone was recorded a few times. Its antigen is not identified. This receptor was identified in a girl under three years old who had congenital heart surgery. Sequenced sample: Vdelta1+ gamma-delta thymocytes from the thymus. Noted subset: FACS-sorted CD3+ TCRalphabeta- TCRVdelta1+ TCRVdelta2- thymocytes. The genes are TRGV3 and TRGJ1 or TRGJ2. Assignment of the J gene here rests on matching the DNA to germline, because TCRdb gives none. The CDR3: CATWDRRSYYKKLF. The CDR3 DNA is TGTGCCACCTGGGACAGGCGGTCTTATTATAAGAAACTCTTT.